These T cell receptor beta chains were read from a single sample in a study of blood T cell repertoires in COVID-19. Libraries were prepared by immunoSEQ multiplex PCR; TCRdb keeps only in-frame clonotypes and omits some of them. Of 150,000 to 200,000 clones listed, about 86% are singletons. The sequenced sample was peripheral blood. The source of these receptors is a woman of 80 years or more with acute or convalescent COVID-19. Each CDR3 is given with its conserved first and last residue. The D gene is left open where the match is weak. Clone size is shown for a subset of rows, as once, few, many or a class of expanded clone.

-,-,TRBJ1-4,TRBV9,TGTGCCAGCAGCCCCTGGGGGGCAACTAATGAAAAACTGTTTTTT,CASSPWGATNEKLFF
-,TRBD1,TRBJ2-3,TRBV18,TGTGCCAGCTCACAAGACAGGGGCAGACGCACAGATACGCAGTATTTT,CASSQDRGRRTDTQYF
-,-,TRBJ1-5,TRBV4-3,TGCGCCAGCAGCCAAGAAGCGGGGAGCAGGGATCAGCCCCAGCATTTT,CASSQEAGSRDQPQHF
few,TRBD1,TRBJ1-4,TRBV6-4,TGTGCCAGCACCTTCCCTGCTGGACAGGCGAAAGATGAAAAACTGTTTTTT,CASTFPAGQAKDEKLFF
-,-,TRBJ2-7,TRBV4-2,TGTGCCAGCAGCCAAGATATTCATCGAGGCGAGCAGTACTTC,CASSQDIHRGEQYF
-,-,TRBJ2-1,TRBV28,TGTGCCAGCAGTTTTGCCAGGGGATACAATGAGCAGTTCTTC,CASSFARGYNEQFF
-,TRBD1,TRBJ1-1,TRBV5-6,TGTGCCAGCAGCTCGAACAGGGGGGGCACTGAAGCTTTCTTT,CASSSNRGGTEAFF
-,-,TRBJ2-1,TRBV5-4,TGTGCCAGCAGCTGGGGGGGCGGCGGGGGTAACTACAATGAGCAGTTCTTC,CASSWGGGGGNYNEQFF
-,TRBD2,TRBJ2-5,TRBV7-7,TGTGCTAGCAGTTACGGACTAGCGGGATCGGAGACCCAGTACTTC,CASSYGLAGSETQYF
-,TRBD2,TRBJ2-1,TRBV7-9,TGTGCCAGCAGCCGGGGGGAGCTGGTCTCCTACAATGAGCAGTTCTTC,CASSRGELVSYNEQFF
few,-,TRBJ2-3,TRBV3-1/TRBV3-2,TGTGCCAGCAGCCAAGATCTCTGGGTCAGAGGAGATACGCAGTATTTT,CASSQDLWVRGDTQYF
-,-,TRBJ1-6,TRBV25-1,TGTGCCAGCGGCCTTTATTCACCCCTCCACTTT,CASGLYSPLHF
-,-,TRBJ2-7,TRBV7-8,TGTGCCAGCAGCCCGCGGGACAGCTCCTACGAGCAGTACTTC,CASSPRDSSYEQYF
-,TRBD1,TRBJ2-2,TRBV5-5,TGTGCCAGCAGCTTTCAGGGGGCACTTACCGGGGAGCTGTTTTTT,CASSFQGALTGELFF
-,-,TRBJ2-3,TRBV10-2,TGCGCCAGCAGTGAGCAGGGCCCCACAGATACGCAGTATTTT,CASSEQGPTDTQYF
-,TRBD1,TRBJ2-7,TRBV30,TGTGCCTGGAGTAGGGACAGGGGTAAAAACGAGCAGTACTTC,CAWSRDRGKNEQYF
-,TRBD1,TRBJ1-4,TRBV7-9,TGTGCCAGCAGGACAGGGATTGAAAAACTGTTTTTT,CASRTGIEKLFF
-,TRBD2,TRBJ2-2,TRBV5-1,TGCGCCAGCAGCTTGATGCCTAGCGGCGCGAACACCGGGGAGCTGTTTTTT,CASSLMPSGANTGELFF
-,TRBD1,TRBJ2-7,TRBV6-2/TRBV6-3,TGTGCCAGCAGCACAAGGACAGGAGCCTACGAGCAGTACTTC,CASSTRTGAYEQYF
-,-,TRBJ1-4,TRBV15,TGTGCCACCAGCAGAGATCAGTCGGGGACTCTTCGGCAGGAAAAACTGTTTTTT,CATSRDQSGTLRQEKLFF
-,TRBD2,TRBJ2-1,TRBV20-1,TGCAGTGCTAGTGTTCGTGCTAGCGGGAGGTATGAGCAGTTCTTC,CSASVRASGRYEQFF
-,-,TRBJ1-3,TRBV18,TGTGCCAGCCTAATTTCGAGCTCTGGAAACACCATATATTTT,CASLISSSGNTIYF
-,-,TRBJ2-1,TRBV24-1,TGTGCCGCCGCCGCGAGAAGTCAGGGAACCAATGAGCAGTTCTTC,CAAAARSQGTNEQFF
few,-,TRBJ2-2,TRBV6-5,TGTGCCAGCAGACCTATGACAGATACCGGGGAGCTGTTTTTT,CASRPMTDTGELFF
-,-,TRBJ1-3,TRBV19,TGTGCCAGTAGTCAAACAGGGAGTGGAAACACCATATATTTT,CASSQTGSGNTIYF
-,TRBD1,TRBJ2-3,TRBV6-5,TGTGCCAGCAGTTTACAGGGGGTCAGTAGCACAGATACGCAGTATTTT,CASSLQGVSSTDTQYF
once,-,TRBJ1-5,TRBV6-1,TGTGCCAGCAGTGATAGTTGGAGGGGTATCGATCAGCCCCAGCATTTT,CASSDSWRGIDQPQHF
-,-,TRBJ1-6,TRBV6-5,TGTGCCAGCAGCCGCAGGGCCTCTAATTCACCCCTCCACTTT,CASSRRASNSPLHF
once,-,TRBJ2-7,TRBV20-1,TGCAGTGCTAGTCTTACGGGAGCCCACGAGCAGTACTTC,CSASLTGAHEQYF
-,-,TRBJ1-5,TRBV18,TGTGCCAGCTCACCAATGGGGCTTGAAGGCTCGTCGCCCCAGCATTTT,CASSPMGLEGSSPQHF
-,-,TRBJ1-3,TRBV2,TGTGCCAGAAGTAAAGACTGGAGCTCTGGAAACACCATATATTTT,CARSKDWSSGNTIYF
-,-,TRBJ2-7,TRBV6-5,TGTGCCAGCAAGTACACATTGAACTACGAGCAGTACTTC,CASKYTLNYEQYF
-,TRBD2,TRBJ2-2,TRBV7-2,TGTGCCACCGGGCGGGGGGAGAGGGGGACCGGGGAGCTGTTTTTT,CATGRGERGTGELFF